Listed below are T cell receptor beta chains from one sample, sequenced in a study of blood T cells in healthy people across ages. TCRdb fed the 5' RACE reads into MiXCR, producing one record per CDR3 protein. The repertoire consists of over a million distinct CDR3 sequences, with approximately 42% occurring once and the leading ten covering 4%. Sequencing input: blood. The receptors were sampled from a woman between 18 and 30 years old in good health. Both conserved end residues are part of each CDR3. Each record gives: V gene, J gene, clone size, D gene, CDR3 DNA, CDR3 protein. A D gene is named only where the DNA matches it firmly. Clone sizes are given selectively: once, few, many, or a class where the clone is expanded.

v_gene: TRBV7-2
j_gene: TRBJ2-7
abundance: once
d_gene: NA
CDR3nt: TGTGCCAGCAGCTCACAGGGCCCCTACAATGAGCAGTACTTC
CDR3aa: CASSSQGPYNEQYF

v_gene: TRBV20-1
j_gene: TRBJ1-5
abundance: NA
d_gene: NA
CDR3nt: TGCAGTGCGCGCCCTTGGGGGGCTAGCAATCAGCCCCAGCATTTT
CDR3aa: CSARPWGASNQPQHF

v_gene: TRBV5-1
j_gene: TRBJ2-5
abundance: few
d_gene: NA
CDR3nt: TGCGCCAGCAGCTTGGTCGGGACTCGCCAAGAGACCCAGTACTTC
CDR3aa: CASSLVGTRQETQYF

v_gene: TRBV7-2
j_gene: TRBJ2-5
abundance: NA
d_gene: TRBD1
CDR3nt: TGTGCCAGCAGCACAGGGGACAGGGGTTGGGAGACCCAGTACTTC
CDR3aa: CASSTGDRGWETQYF

v_gene: TRBV2
j_gene: TRBJ1-2
abundance: NA
d_gene: NA
CDR3nt: TGTGCCAGCCCCTATGTTGGGGGGTCGCTCGGCTACACCTTC
CDR3aa: CASPYVGGSLGYTF

v_gene: TRBV20-1
j_gene: TRBJ1-5
abundance: once
d_gene: NA
CDR3nt: TGCAGTGCTAGTAGGGGGATGAACTCTATGGCCCAGCATTTT
CDR3aa: CSASRGMNSMAQHF

v_gene: TRBV7-8
j_gene: TRBJ2-3
abundance: once
d_gene: NA
CDR3nt: TGTGCCAGCGGCCTAAGGGTGGGGTCCACAGATACGCAGTATTTT
CDR3aa: CASGLRVGSTDTQYF

v_gene: TRBV20-1
j_gene: TRBJ2-5
abundance: NA
d_gene: TRBD2
CDR3nt: TGCAGTGCTATCCCTAGCGGGAGGGTCCAAGAGACCCAGTACTTC
CDR3aa: CSAIPSGRVQETQYF

v_gene: TRBV5-1
j_gene: TRBJ1-1
abundance: NA
d_gene: TRBD1
CDR3nt: TGCGCCAGCAGCTTGGCCCAGGGACAGAGGAACACTGAAGCTTTCTTT
CDR3aa: CASSLAQGQRNTEAFF

v_gene: TRBV10-3
j_gene: TRBJ2-5
abundance: NA
d_gene: NA
CDR3nt: TGTGCCATCAGTACCCCAGTAGGCCAAGAGACCCAGTACTTC
CDR3aa: CAISTPVGQETQYF

v_gene: TRBV10-3
j_gene: TRBJ2-1
abundance: NA
d_gene: TRBD1
CDR3nt: TGTGCCATCAGGGACAGGGGGCAATCCTACAATGAGCAGTTCTTC
CDR3aa: CAIRDRGQSYNEQFF

v_gene: TRBV20-1
j_gene: TRBJ1-1
abundance: NA
d_gene: NA
CDR3nt: TGCAGTGCTAGAGCCCCCAACTTGAACACTGAAGCTTTCTTT
CDR3aa: CSARAPNLNTEAFF

v_gene: TRBV6-2/TRBV6-3
j_gene: TRBJ2-1
abundance: NA
d_gene: NA
CDR3nt: TGTGCCAGCAGTTACGGATTACGGGTCCTGGGGAATGAGCAGTTCTTC
CDR3aa: CASSYGLRVLGNEQFF

v_gene: TRBV19
j_gene: TRBJ1-2
abundance: few
d_gene: TRBD1
CDR3nt: TGTGCCAGTACCGTCGACAGGGGTGGTGGCTACACCTTC
CDR3aa: CASTVDRGGGYTF

v_gene: TRBV21-1
j_gene: TRBJ1-6
abundance: few
d_gene: NA
CDR3nt: TGTGCCAGCAGCAAAGCGGAGATCTATAATTCACCCCTCCACTTT
CDR3aa: CASSKAEIYNSPLHF

v_gene: TRBV13
j_gene: TRBJ2-7
abundance: NA
d_gene: TRBD1
CDR3nt: TGTGCCAGCAGCCGACAGGGTGCCTTATACAATGAGCAGTACTTC
CDR3aa: CASSRQGALYNEQYF

v_gene: TRBV5-6
j_gene: TRBJ1-5
abundance: once
d_gene: NA
CDR3nt: TGTGCCAGCAGCTTTTTGGCGGGGGATGAGCCCCAGCATTTT
CDR3aa: CASSFLAGDEPQHF

v_gene: TRBV12-1
j_gene: TRBJ2-1
abundance: NA
d_gene: NA
CDR3nt: TGTGCCAGCAGCATAGCATTACTAGCGAAATGGCGACCTTACAATGAGCAGTTCTTC
CDR3aa: CASSIALLAKWRPYNEQFF

v_gene: TRBV9
j_gene: TRBJ2-7
abundance: NA
d_gene: NA
CDR3nt: TGTGCCAGCAGTCGGGACCCAGACTCCTACGAGCAGTACTTC
CDR3aa: CASSRDPDSYEQYF

v_gene: TRBV14
j_gene: TRBJ2-3
abundance: NA
d_gene: NA
CDR3nt: TGTGCCAGCAGAGCCTTCTCTAGCACAGATACGCAGTATTTT
CDR3aa: CASRAFSSTDTQYF

v_gene: TRBV27
j_gene: TRBJ2-3
abundance: many
d_gene: NA
CDR3nt: TGTGCCAGCACGCGGACGAGCACAGATACGCAGTATTTT
CDR3aa: CASTRTSTDTQYF

v_gene: TRBV20-1
j_gene: TRBJ2-1
abundance: NA
d_gene: TRBD1
CDR3nt: TGCAGTGCTAAGGACAGGTACAATGAGCAGTTCTTC
CDR3aa: CSAKDRYNEQFF

v_gene: TRBV3-1
j_gene: TRBJ2-2
abundance: NA
d_gene: NA
CDR3nt: TGTGCCAGCAGCAGCCCGCCCTTCACCGGGGAGCTGTTTTTT
CDR3aa: CASSSPPFTGELFF

v_gene: TRBV5-6
j_gene: TRBJ1-2
abundance: NA
d_gene: NA
CDR3nt: TGTGCCAGCAGCTTATTGAGGACGGACGGTACTAACTATGGCTACACCTTC
CDR3aa: CASSLLRTDGTNYGYTF

v_gene: TRBV29-1
j_gene: TRBJ2-7
abundance: many
d_gene: NA
CDR3nt: TGCAGCGTGGCAAGATTCACTGGCGAGCAGTACTTC
CDR3aa: CSVARFTGEQYF

v_gene: TRBV11-2
j_gene: TRBJ1-2
abundance: many
d_gene: NA
CDR3nt: TGTGCCAGCAGCTTAGGGGCCAGTGGGGCAAGCAGTCTCTATGGCTACACCTTC
CDR3aa: CASSLGASGASSLYGYTF

v_gene: TRBV30
j_gene: TRBJ1-4
abundance: NA
d_gene: NA
CDR3nt: TGTGCCTGGAGCGGGATCCTGGGGGAAAAACTGTTTTTT
CDR3aa: CAWSGILGEKLFF

v_gene: TRBV5-1
j_gene: TRBJ2-7
abundance: NA
d_gene: TRBD2
CDR3nt: TGCGCCAGCAGCAGGGGTAGCGGGACTAGCTACAATGAGCAGTACTTC
CDR3aa: CASSRGSGTSYNEQYF

v_gene: TRBV29-1
j_gene: TRBJ2-1
abundance: NA
d_gene: TRBD1
CDR3nt: TGCAGCGCCTCGACAGGGCTCCCCAATGAGCAGTTCTTC
CDR3aa: CSASTGLPNEQFF

v_gene: TRBV28
j_gene: TRBJ2-1
abundance: few
d_gene: NA
CDR3nt: TGTGCCAGCACCCCGCGGGGACTTAGCAACCCACCCAATGAGCAGTTCTTC
CDR3aa: CASTPRGLSNPPNEQFF

v_gene: TRBV4-2
j_gene: TRBJ1-1
abundance: NA
d_gene: TRBD1
CDR3nt: TGTGCCAGCAGCCAAGCCTCCGGGACAGACACTGAAGCTTTCTTT
CDR3aa: CASSQASGTDTEAFF

v_gene: TRBV5-1
j_gene: TRBJ1-1
abundance: NA
d_gene: NA
CDR3nt: TGCGCCAGCAGCTTGGATACAGGGATTGGTGAAGCTTTCTTT
CDR3aa: CASSLDTGIGEAFF

v_gene: TRBV5-1
j_gene: TRBJ1-4
abundance: NA
d_gene: NA
CDR3nt: TGCGCCAGCAGACAGGCCTCCGCAGAAAAACTGTTTTTT
CDR3aa: CASRQASAEKLFF

v_gene: TRBV20-1
j_gene: TRBJ1-6
abundance: NA
d_gene: NA
CDR3nt: TGCAGTGCATACAGGGCGGGGAGCTCCTATAATTCACCCCTCCACTTT
CDR3aa: CSAYRAGSSYNSPLHF

v_gene: TRBV4-1
j_gene: TRBJ2-2
abundance: once
d_gene: NA
CDR3nt: TGCGCCAGCAGCTCCTCTAGCGATACGAACACCGGGGAGCTGTTTTTT
CDR3aa: CASSSSSDTNTGELFF